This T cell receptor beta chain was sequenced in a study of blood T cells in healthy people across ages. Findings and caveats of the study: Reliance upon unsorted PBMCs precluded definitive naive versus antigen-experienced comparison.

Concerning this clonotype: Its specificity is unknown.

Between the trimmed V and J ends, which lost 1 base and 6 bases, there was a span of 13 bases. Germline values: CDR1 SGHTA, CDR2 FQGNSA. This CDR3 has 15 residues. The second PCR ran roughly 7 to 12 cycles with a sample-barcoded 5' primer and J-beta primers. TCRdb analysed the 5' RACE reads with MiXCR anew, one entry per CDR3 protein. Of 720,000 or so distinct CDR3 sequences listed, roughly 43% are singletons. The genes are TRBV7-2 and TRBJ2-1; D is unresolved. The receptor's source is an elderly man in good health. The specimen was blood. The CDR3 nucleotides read TGTGCCAGCAGCTTAGAATCTTTTGGCTCCAATGAGCAGTTCTTC. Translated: CASSLESFGSNEQFF.